The clone carrying this TCR beta chain was picked up a small number of times. These data are taken from a study of identical twins. Donors uniformly comprised healthy Caucasians. TCRdb analysed the 5' RACE reads with MiXCR anew, one entry per CDR3 protein. The sample has under 900,000 distinct CDR3 sequences, about 20% seen once. This CDR3 has 13 amino acids. Germline values: CDR1 SGHTA, CDR2 FQGNSA. Trimming shortened V by 8 bases and J by 2 bases, and 10 bases separated the two germline ends. These data were likewise used in another study, on T cells expressing NK-cell markers. That paper adds: Underlying the TCR beta repertoires were sorted CD3+CD56+NKG2C+, CD3+CD56+NKG2C- and CD3+CD56-NKG2C+ T cells.

This TCR derives from a woman younger than 30 in good health. The sequencing sample was made of PBMCs. The V gene is TRBV7-2, the J gene TRBJ2-1; no firm D call. The CDR3 nucleotides are TGTGCCAGCCGGCTACCTCCCTACAATGAGCAGTTCTTC. This gives the protein CASRLPPYNEQFF.